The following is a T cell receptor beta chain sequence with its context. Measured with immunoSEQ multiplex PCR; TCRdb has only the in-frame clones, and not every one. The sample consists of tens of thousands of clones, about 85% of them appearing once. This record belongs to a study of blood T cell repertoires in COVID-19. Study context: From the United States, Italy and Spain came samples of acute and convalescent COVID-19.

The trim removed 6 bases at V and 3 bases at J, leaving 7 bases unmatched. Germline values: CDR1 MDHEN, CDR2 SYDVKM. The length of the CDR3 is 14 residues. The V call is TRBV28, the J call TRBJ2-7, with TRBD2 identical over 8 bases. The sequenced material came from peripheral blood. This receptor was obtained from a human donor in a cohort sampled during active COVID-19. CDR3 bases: TGTGCCAGCAGCTCGGGACTAGAGTTCTACGAGCAGTACTTC. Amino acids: CASSSGLEFYEQYF. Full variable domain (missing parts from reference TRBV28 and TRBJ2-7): DVKVTQSSRYLVKRTGEKVFLECVQDMDHENMFWYRQDPGLGLRLIYFSYDVKMKEKGDIPEGYSVSREKKERFSLILESASTNQTSMYLCASSSGLEFYEQYFGPGTRLTVT.